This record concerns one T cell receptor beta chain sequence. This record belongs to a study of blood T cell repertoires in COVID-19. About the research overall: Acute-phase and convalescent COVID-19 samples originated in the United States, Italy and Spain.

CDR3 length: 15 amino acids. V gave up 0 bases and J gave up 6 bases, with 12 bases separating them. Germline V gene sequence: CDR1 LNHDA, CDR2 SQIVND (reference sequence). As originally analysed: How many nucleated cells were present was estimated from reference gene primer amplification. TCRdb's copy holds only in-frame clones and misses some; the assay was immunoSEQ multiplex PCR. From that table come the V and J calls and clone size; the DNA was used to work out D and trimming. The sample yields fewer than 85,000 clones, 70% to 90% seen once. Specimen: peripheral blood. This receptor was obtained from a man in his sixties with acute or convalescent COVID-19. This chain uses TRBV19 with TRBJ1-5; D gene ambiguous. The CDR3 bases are TGTGCCAGTAGTATAGACGCACGAGGTGGTCAGCCCCAGCATTTT. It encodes CASSIDARGGQPQHF.